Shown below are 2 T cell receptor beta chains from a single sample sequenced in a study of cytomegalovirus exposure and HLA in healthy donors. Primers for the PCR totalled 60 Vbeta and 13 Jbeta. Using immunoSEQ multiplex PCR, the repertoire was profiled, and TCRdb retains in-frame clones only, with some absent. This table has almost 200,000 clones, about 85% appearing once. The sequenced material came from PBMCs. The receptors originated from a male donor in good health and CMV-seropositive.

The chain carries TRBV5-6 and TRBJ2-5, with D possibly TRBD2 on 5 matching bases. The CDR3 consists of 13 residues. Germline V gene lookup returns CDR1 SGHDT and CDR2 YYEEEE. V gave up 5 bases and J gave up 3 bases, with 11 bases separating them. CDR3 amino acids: CASRLRGKETQYF. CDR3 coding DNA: TGTGCCAGCAGGTTACGGGGTAAAGAGACCCAGTACTTC. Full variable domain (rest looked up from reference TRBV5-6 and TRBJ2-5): DAGVTQSPTHLIKTRGQQVTLRCSPKSGHDTVSWYQQALGQGPQFIFQYYEEEERQRGNFPDRFSGHQFPNYSSELNVNALLLGDSALYLCASRLRGKETQYFGPGTRLLVL.

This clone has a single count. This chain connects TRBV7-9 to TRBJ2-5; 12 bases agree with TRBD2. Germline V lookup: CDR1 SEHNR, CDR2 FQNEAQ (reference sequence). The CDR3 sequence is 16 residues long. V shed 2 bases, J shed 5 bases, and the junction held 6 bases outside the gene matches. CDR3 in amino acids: CASSLLTSGGGETQYF. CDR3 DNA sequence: TGTGCCAGCAGCTTATTGACTAGCGGGGGTGGGGAGACCCAGTACTTC.